What follows is one T cell receptor beta chain and its context. It has no known antigen specificity. Base quality data are lacking; no much larger clone is found one base away. PBMCs were isolated by Ficoll-Paque density gradient centrifugation. The sample is drawn from a study of T-cell memory formation after mild COVID-19 (dated by TCRdb to the early 2020s). For the wider study: TCR sequence clusters from the two donors were found to be largely donor specific. The cohort comprised two young, previously healthy adult volunteers, one female and one male. T-cell clones expanding and contracting after mild COVID-19 in two donors were tracked by longitudinal TCRalpha and TCRbeta repertoire sequencing.

V and J lose 3 bases and 8 bases, and a span of 8 bases separates them. There are 12 amino acids in the CDR3, from cysteine to phenylalanine inclusive. The DNA shown is the 36-base CDR3, in frame from base 1. The germline V gene yields SGHVS for CDR1 and FQNEAQ for CDR2. This sample was sequenced with an Illumina NovaSeq 6000. Using 5'RACE with constant-segment primers, TCRalpha and TCRbeta cDNA libraries were constructed, with sample barcodes and unique molecular identifiers added in the process. RNA was extracted from every sample with Trizol reagent. Amplification of the libraries took two PCR steps, and the second step added a second sample barcode plus Illumina TruSeq adapters. Libraries were sequenced on an Illumina NovaSeq with 2 x 150 bp paired-end reads. Per the original workflow: Demultiplexing of reads and collapsing into UMI-guided consensus sequences were performed with migec v1.2.7. With mixcr v2.1.11, UMI consensuses were aligned to TRA and TRB V and J templates and assembled into clonotypes. Expanded or contracted clonotypes were those called significant by both edgeR and NoisET, with noise models trained on biological replicates. For edgeR calls, the cutoffs were a false discovery rate-adjusted p below 0.01 and a log2 fold-change threshold of 1. As an exploratory analysis of dynamics, max-normalized trajectories of the 1000 most abundant clonotypes were examined with PCA combined with hierarchical clustering. Separately sequenced CD4+ and CD8+ repertoires were used to assign a CD4 or CD8 phenotype to each responding clone. TCRdb cleaned the public reads at Q25 with fastp, built clones with MiXCR and kept in-frame beta chains. Every distinct CDR3 protein forms one entry, paired with its most common genes and DNA. In this record, the V and J calls reflect TCRdb's handling and not the investigators' own analysis. The sample table holds about 470,000 distinct CDR3 sequences, of which roughly 23% were seen once. The ten largest clones represent around 13% of the sample.

The investigation overall reported the following: Clones contracting from day 15 to 85 had balanced CD4/CD8 phenotypes, while a second wave expanding from day 15 to 37 was biased towards CD4+. The study covered only a couple of mild cases, and larger cohorts including severe cases with pre-infection samples were considered necessary. Contracting CD4+ clones turned up mainly in the CM and EM memory subsets, whereas EMRA was where CD8+ clones were enriched. SARS-CoV-2 specificity of the second-wave clones peaking on day 37 was not confirmed. Some responding clones were detected in pre-infection memory, which suggested that pre-existing cross-reactive memory T cells had joined the SARS-CoV-2 response.

This TCR came from an adult woman who had mild COVID-19 (a few samples of this study predate the infection). The sample titles of this study are shuffled in the database, so cell type and time point are left out; the donor was told from shared clones. The chain joins TRBV7-8 to TRBJ2-1; no D gene is confidently identified. The source material was PBMCs or a T cell subset sorted from them (not recorded which). The nucleotides read TGTGCCAGCAGCTTTTTCCAGGATGAGCAGTTCTTC. This translates into CASSFFQDEQFF.